This T cell receptor beta chain was profiled in a study of T cell repertoires in cytomegalovirus infection. Study in general: Public TCR beta signatures indicated both CMV infection and matching HLA type. Study conclusions and caveats: Using cumulative public TCR beta family frequency, the authors identified those who carried CMV together with the relevant HLA. In two of eight donors, the top clonotype was HLA-C-restricted CMV-specific.

CDR1 and CDR2 from the germline V gene are SNHLY and FYNNEI. The CDR3 length is 14 residues. Trimming removed 3 bases from V and 3 bases from J, with 11 bases in between. TCRdb ran MiXCR on the reads and lists one entry per CDR3 protein. The repertoire holds about 230,000 distinct CDR3 sequences, with approximately 24% as singletons. On this clonotype itself: Its antigen is still unknown.

The chain combines TRBV2 with TRBJ2-5; possible D gene TRBD2, 5 bases. The sample comprised CD8+ T cells from PBMCs. The clonotype originates from a human donor in good health (CMV status not recorded). Some clones in this sample may be carry-over from other donors' samples. The CDR3 nucleotides are TGTGCCAGCAGTGATGGCGACTACGAAGAGACCCAGTACTTC. This codes for CASSDGDYEETQYF.